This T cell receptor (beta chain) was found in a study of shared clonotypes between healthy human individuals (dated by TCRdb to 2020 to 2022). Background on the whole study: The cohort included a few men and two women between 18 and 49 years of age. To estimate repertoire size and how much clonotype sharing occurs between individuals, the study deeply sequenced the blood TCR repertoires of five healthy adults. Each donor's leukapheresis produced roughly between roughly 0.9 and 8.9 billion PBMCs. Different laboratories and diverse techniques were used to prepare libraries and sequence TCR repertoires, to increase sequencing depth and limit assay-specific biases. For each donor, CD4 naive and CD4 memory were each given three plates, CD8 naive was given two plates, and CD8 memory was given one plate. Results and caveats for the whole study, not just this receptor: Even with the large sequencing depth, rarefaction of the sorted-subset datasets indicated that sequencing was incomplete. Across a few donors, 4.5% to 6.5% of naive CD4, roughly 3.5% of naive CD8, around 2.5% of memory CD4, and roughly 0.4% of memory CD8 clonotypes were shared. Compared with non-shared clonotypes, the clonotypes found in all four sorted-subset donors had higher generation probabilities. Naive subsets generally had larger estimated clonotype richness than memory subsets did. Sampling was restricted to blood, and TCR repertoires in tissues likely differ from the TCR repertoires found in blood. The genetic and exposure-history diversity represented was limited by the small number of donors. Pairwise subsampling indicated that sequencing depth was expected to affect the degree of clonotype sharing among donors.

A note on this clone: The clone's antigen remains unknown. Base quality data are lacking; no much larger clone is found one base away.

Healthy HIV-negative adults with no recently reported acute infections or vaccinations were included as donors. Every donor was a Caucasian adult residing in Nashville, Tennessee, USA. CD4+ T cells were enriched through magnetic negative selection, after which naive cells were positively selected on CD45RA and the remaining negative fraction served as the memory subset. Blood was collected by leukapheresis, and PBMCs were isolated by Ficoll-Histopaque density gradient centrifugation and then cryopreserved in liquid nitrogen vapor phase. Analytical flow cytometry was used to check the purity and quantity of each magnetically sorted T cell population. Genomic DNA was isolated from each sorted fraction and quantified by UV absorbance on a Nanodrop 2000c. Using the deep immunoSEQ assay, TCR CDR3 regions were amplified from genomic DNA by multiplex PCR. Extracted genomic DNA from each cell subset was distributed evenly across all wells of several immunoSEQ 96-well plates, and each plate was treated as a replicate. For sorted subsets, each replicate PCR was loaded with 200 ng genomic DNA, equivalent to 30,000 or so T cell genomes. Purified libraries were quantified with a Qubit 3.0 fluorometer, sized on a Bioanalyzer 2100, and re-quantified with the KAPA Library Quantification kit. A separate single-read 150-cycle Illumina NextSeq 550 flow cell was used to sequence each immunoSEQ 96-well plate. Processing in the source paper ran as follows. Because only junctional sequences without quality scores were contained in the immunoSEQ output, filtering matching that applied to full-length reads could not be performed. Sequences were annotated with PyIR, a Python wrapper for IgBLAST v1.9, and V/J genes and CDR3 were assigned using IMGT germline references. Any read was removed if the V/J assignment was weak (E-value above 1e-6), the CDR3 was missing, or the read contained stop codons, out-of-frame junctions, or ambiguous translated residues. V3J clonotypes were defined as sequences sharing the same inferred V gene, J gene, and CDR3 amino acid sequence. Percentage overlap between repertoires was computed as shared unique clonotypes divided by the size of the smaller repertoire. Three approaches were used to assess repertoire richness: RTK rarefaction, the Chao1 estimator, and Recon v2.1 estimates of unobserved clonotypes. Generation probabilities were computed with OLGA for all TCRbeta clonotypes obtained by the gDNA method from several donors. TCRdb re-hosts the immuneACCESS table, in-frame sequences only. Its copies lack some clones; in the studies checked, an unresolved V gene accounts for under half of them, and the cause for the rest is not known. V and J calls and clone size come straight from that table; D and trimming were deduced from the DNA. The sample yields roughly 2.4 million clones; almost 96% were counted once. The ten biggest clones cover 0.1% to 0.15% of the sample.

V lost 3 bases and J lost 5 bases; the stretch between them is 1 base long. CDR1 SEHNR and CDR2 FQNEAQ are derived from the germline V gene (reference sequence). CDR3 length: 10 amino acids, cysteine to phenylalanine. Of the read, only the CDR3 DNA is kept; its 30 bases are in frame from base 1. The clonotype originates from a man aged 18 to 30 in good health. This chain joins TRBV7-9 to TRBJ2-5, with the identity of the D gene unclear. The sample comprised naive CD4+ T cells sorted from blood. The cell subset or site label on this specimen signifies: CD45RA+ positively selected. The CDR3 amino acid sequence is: CASSFETQYF. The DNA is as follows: TGTGCCAGCAGCTTCGAGACCCAGTACTTC.